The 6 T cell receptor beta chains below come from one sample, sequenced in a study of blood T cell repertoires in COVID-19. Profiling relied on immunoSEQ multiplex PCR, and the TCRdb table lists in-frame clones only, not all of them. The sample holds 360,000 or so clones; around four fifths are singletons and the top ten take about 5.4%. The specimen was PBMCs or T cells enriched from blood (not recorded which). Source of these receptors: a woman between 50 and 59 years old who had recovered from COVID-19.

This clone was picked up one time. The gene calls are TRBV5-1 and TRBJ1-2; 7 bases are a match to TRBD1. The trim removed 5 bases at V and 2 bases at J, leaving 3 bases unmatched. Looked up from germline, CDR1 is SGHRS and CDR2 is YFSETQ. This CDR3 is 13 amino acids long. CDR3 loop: CASRRDRNYGYTF. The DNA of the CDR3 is TGCGCCAGCAGGAGGGACAGAAACTATGGCTACACCTTC.

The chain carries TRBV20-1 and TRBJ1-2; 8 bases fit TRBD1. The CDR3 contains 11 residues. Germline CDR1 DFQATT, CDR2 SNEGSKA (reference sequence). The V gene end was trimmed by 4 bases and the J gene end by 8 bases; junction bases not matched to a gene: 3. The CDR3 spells CSAKTGVGYTF. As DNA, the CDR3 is TGCAGTGCTAAGACAGGGGTCGGCTACACCTTC.

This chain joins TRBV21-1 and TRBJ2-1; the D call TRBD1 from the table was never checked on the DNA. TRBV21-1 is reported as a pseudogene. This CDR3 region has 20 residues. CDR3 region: CASSKWDSYYPDYPGNEQFF. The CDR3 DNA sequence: TGTGCCAGCAGCAAATGGGACAGCTACTACCCGGATTACCCTGGGAATGAGCAGTTCTTC.

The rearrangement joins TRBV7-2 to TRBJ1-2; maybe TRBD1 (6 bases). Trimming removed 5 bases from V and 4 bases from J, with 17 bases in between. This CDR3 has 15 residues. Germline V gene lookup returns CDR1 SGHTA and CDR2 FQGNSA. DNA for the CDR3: TGTGCCAGCAGCCAAGGGGGGGGCGTCAGCTATGGCTACACCTTC. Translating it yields CASSQGGGVSYGYTF. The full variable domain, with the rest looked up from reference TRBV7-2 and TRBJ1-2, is GAGVSQSPSNKVTEKGKDVELRCDPISGHTALYWYRQSLGQGLEFLIYFQGNSAPDKSGLPSDRFSAERTGGSVSTLTIQRTQQEDSAVYLCASSQGGGVSYGYTFGSGTRLTVV.

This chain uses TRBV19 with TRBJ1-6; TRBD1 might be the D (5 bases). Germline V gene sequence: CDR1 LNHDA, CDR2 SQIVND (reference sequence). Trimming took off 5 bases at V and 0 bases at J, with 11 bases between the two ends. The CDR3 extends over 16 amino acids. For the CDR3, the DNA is TGTGCCAGTAGTCGCAGGGCAGACTCCTATAATTCACCCCTCCACTTT. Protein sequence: CASSRRADSYNSPLHF.

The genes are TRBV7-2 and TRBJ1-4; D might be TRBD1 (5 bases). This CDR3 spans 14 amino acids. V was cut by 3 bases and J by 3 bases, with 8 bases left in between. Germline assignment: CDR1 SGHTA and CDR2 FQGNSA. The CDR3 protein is CTSSLDTANEKLFF. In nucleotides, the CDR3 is TGTACCAGCAGCTTGGACACGGCTAATGAAAAACTGTTTTTT.